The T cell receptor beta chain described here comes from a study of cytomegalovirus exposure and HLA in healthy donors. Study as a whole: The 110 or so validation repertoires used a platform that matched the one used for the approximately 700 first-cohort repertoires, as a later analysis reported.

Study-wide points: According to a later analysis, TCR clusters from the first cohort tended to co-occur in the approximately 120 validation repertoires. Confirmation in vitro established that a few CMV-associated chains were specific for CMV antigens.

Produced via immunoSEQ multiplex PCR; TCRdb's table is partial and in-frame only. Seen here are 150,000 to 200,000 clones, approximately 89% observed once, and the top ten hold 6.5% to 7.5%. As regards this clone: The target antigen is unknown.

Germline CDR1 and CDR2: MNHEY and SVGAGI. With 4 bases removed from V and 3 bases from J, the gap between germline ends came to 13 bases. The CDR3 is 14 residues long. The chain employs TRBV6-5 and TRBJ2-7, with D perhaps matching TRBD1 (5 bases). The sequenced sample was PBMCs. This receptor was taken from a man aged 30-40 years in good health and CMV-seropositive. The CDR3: CASSLDTLGYEQYF. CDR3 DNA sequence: TGTGCCAGCAGTTTGGACACCCTGGGCTACGAGCAGTACTTC.